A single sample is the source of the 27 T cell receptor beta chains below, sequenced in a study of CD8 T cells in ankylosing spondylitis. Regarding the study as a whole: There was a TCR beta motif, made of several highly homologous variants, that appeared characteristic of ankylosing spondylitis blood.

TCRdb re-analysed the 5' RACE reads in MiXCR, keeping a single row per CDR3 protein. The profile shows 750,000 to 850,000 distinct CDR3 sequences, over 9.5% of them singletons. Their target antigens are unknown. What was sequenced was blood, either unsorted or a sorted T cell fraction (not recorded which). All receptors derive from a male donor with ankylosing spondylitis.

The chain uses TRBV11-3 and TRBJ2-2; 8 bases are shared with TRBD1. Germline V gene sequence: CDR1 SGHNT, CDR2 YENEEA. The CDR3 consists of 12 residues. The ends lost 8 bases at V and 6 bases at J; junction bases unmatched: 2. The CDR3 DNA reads TGTGCCAGCGGCAGGGGGCCCGGGGAGCTGTTTTTT. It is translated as CASGRGPGELFF.

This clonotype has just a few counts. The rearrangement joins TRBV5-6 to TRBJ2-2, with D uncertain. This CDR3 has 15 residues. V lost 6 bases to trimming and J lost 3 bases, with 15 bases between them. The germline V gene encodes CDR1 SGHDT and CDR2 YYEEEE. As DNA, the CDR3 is TGTGCCAGCAAACCTACCACAGTCGACACCGGGGAGCTGTTTTTT. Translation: CASKPTTVDTGELFF.

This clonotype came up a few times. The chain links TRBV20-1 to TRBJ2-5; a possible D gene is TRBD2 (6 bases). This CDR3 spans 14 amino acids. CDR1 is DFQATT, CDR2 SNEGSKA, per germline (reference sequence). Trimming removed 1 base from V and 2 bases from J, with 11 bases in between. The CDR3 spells CSARVIAGQETQYF. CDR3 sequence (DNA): TGCAGTGCTAGAGTAATCGCGGGACAAGAGACCCAGTACTTC.

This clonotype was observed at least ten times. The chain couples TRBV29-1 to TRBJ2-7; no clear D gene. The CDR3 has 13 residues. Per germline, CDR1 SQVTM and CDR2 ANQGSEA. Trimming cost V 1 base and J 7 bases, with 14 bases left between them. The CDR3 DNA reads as TGCAGCGTTGAAGCCGGTCGGAGCGCGGAGCAGTACTTC. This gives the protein CSVEAGRSAEQYF.

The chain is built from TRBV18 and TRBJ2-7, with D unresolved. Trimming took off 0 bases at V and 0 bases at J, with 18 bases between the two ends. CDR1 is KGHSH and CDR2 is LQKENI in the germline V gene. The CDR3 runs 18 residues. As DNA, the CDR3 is TGTGCCAGCTCACCACCGAAAATTTACGCCGGAAGCTCCTACGAGCAGTACTTC. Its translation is CASSPPKIYAGSSYEQYF.

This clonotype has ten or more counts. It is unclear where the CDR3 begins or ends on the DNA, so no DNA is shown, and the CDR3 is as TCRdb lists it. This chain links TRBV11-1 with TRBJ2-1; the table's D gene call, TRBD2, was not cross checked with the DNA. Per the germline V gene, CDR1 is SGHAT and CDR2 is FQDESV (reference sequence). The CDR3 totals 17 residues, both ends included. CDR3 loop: CASSLARWASGTTYPFF.

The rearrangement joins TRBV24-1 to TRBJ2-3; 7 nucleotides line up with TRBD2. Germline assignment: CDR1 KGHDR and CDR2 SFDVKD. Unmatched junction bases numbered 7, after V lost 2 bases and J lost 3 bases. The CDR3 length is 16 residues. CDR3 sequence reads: CATSDSRLAVTDTQYF. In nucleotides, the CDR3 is TGTGCCACCAGTGATTCCCGGCTAGCGGTTACAGATACGCAGTATTTT.

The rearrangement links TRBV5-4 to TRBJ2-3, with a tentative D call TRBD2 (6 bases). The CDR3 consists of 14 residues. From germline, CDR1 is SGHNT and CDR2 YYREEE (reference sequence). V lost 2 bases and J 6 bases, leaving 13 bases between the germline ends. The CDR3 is CASSFYGGRDTQYF. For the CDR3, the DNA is TGTGCCAGCAGCTTTTACGGGGGTAGGGATACGCAGTATTTT.

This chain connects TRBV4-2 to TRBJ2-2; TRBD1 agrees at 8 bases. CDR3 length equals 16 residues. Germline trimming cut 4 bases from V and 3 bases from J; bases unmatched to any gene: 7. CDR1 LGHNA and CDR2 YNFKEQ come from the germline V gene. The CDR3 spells CASSRAGGADTGELFF. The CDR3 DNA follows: TGTGCCAGCAGCCGCGCAGGGGGCGCGGACACCGGGGAGCTGTTTTTT.

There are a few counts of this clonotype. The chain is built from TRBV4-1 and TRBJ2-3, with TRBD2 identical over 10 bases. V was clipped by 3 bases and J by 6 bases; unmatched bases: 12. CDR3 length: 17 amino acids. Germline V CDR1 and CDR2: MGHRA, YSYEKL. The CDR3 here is CASSQAGLAELGDTQYF. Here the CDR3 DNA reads TGCGCCAGCAGCCAGGCCGGACTAGCGGAACTGGGGGATACGCAGTATTTT.

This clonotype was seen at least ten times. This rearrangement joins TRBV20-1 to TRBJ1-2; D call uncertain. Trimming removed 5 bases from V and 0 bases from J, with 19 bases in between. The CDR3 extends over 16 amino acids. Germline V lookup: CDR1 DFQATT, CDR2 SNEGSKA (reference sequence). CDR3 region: CSAGVRRWISNYGYTF. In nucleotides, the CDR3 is TGCAGTGCTGGAGTCAGGAGGTGGATTTCTAACTATGGCTACACCTTC.

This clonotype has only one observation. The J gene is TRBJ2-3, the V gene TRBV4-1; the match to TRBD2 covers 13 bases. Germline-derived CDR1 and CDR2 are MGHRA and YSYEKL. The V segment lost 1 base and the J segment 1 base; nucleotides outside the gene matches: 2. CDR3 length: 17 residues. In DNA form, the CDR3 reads TGCGCCAGCAGCCAAGGGACTAGCGGGAGTGGCACAGATACGCAGTATTTT. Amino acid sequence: CASSQGTSGSGTDTQYF.

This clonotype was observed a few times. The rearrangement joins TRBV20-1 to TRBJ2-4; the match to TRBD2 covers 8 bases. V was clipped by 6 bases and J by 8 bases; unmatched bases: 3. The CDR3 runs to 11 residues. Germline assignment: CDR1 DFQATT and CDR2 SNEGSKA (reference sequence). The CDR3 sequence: CSALREDIQYF. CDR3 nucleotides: TGCAGTGCCCTGCGGGAGGACATTCAGTACTTC.

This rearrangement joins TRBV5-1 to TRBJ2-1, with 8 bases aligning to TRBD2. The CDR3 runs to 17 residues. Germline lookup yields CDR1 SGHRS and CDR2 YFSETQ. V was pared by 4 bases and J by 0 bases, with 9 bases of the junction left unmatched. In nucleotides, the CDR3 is TGCGCCAGCAGCACGACTAGCGTCTCCAGCTCCTACAATGAGCAGTTCTTC. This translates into CASSTTSVSSSYNEQFF.

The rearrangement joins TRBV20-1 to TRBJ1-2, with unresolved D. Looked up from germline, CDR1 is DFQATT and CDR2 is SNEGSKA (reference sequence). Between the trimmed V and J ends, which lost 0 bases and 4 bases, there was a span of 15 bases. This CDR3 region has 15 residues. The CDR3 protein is CSARDKAPYLYGYTF. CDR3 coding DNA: TGCAGTGCTAGAGATAAGGCTCCTTACCTCTATGGCTACACCTTC.

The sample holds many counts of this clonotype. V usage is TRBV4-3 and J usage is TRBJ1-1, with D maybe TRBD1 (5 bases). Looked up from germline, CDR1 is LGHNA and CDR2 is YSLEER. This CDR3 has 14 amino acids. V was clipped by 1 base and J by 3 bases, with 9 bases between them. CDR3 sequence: CASSQGQRDTEAFF. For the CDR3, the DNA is TGCGCCAGCAGCCAAGGACAGAGAGACACTGAAGCTTTCTTT.

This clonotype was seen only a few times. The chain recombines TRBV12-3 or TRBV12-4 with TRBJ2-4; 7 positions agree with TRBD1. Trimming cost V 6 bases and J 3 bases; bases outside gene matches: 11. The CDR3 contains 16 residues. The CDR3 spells CASRRRGQAGKNIQYF. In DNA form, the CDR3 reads TGTGCCAGCAGGCGTCGAGGACAGGCGGGCAAAAACATTCAGTACTTC.

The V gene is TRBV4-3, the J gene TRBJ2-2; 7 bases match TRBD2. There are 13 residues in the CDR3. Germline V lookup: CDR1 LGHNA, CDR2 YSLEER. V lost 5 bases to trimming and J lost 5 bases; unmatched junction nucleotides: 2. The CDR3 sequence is CASSKGGTGELFF. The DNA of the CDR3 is TGCGCCAGCAGCAAGGGAGGGACCGGGGAGCTGTTTTTT.

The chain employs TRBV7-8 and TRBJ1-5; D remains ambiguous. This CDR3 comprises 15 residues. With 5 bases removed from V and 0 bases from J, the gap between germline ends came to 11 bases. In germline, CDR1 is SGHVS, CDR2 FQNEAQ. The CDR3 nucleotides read TGTGCCAGCAGCATATCGGACTTTAGCAATCAGCCCCAGCATTTT. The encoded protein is CASSISDFSNQPQHF. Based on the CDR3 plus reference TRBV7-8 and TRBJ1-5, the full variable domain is GAGVSQSPRYKVAKRGQDVALRCDPISGHVSLFWYQQALGQGPEFLTYFQNEAQLDKSGLPSDRFFAERPEGSVSTLKIQRTQQEDSAVYLCASSISDFSNQPQHFGDGTRLSIL.

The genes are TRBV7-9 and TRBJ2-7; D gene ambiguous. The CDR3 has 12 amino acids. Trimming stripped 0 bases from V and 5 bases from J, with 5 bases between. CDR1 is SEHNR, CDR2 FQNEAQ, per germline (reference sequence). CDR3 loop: CASSLARDEQYF. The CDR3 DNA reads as TGTGCCAGCAGCTTAGCCCGGGACGAGCAGTACTTC. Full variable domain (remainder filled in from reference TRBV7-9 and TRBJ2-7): DTGVSQNPRHKITKRGQNVTFRCDPISEHNRLYWYRQTLGQGPEFLTYFQNEAQLEKSRLLSDRFSAERPKGSFSTLEIQRTEQGDSAMYLCASSLARDEQYFGPGTRLTVT.

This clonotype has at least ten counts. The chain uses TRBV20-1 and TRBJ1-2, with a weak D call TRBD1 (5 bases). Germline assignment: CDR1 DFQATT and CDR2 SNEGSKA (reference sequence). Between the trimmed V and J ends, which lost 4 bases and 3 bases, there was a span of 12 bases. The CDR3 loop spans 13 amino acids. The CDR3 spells CSAKKGEDYGYTF. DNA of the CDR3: TGCAGTGCTAAAAAAGGGGAGGACTATGGCTACACCTTC.

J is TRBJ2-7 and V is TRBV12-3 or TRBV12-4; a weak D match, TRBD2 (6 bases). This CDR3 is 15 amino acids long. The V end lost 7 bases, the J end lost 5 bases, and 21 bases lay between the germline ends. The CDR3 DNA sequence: TGTGCCAGCATAGGTTCGGGGTGGAGGGAAGACGAGCAGTACTTC. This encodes CASIGSGWREDEQYF.

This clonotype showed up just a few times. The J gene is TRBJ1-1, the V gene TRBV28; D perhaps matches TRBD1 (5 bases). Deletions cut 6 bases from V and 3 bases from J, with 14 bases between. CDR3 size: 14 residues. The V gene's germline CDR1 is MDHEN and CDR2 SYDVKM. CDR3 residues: CASRWTSVDTEAFF. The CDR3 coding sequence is TGTGCCAGCAGATGGACATCGGTTGACACTGAAGCTTTCTTT.

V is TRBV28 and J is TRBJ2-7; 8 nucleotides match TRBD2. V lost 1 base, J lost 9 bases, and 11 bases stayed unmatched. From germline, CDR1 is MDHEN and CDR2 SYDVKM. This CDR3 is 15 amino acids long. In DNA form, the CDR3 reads TGTGCCAGCAGTTTATCAACCGGGGGGGGGTTGGTGCAGTACTTC. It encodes CASSLSTGGGLVQYF.

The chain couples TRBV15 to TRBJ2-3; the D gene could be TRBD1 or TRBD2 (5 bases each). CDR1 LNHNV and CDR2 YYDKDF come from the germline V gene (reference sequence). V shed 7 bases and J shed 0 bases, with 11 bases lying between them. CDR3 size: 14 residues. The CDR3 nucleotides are TGTGCCACCACGGGGCTAGCAAGCACAGATACGCAGTATTTT. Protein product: CATTGLASTDTQYF.

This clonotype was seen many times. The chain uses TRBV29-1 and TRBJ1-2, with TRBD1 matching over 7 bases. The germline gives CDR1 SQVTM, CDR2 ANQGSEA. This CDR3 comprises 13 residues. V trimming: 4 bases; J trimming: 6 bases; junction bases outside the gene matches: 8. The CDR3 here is CSVVPGQSDGYTF. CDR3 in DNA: TGCAGCGTTGTTCCGGGACAGAGCGATGGCTACACCTTC. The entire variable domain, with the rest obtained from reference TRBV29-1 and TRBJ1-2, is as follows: SAVISQKPSRDICQRGTSLTIQCQVDSQVTMMFWYRQQPGQSLTLIATANQGSEATYESGFVIDKFPISRPNLTFSTLTVSNMSPEDSSIYLCSVVPGQSDGYTFGSGTRLTVV.

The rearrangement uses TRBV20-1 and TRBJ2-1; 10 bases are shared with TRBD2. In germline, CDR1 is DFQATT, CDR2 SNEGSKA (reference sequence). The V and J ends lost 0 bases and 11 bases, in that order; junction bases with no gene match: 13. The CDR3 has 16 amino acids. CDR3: CSARDSGASGSIQQFF. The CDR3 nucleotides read TGCAGTGCTAGAGATTCCGGGGCTAGCGGGAGCATACAGCAGTTCTTC.